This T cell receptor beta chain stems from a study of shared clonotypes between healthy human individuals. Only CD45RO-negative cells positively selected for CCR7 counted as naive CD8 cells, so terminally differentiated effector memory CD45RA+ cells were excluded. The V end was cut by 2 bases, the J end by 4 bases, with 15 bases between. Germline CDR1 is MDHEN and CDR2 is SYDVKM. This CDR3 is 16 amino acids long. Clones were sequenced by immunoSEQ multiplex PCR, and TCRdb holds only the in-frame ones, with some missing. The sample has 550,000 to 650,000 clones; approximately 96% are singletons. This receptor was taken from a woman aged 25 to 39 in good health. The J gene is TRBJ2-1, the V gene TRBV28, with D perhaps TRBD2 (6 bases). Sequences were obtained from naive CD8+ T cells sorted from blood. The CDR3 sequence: CASSLGLAKPYNEQFF. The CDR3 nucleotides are TGTGCCAGCAGTTTAGGGCTAGCGAAACCGTACAATGAGCAGTTCTTC.